This T cell receptor (beta chain) stems from a study of CD8+CD57+ T cells in acquired aplastic anemia. Turning to the study itself: Mean yield of DNA from sorted CD4+ and CD8+ cells was 2.5 to 4 ug. Study observations and caveats: Approximately 29 was the count of CD8+ CDR3 sequences that patients shared with controls.

Profiles of TCR beta VDJ and CDR3 were generated from a genomic DNA template. TCRdb independently ran MiXCR on the reads; one entry per CDR3 protein. Counted here are 150,000 to 200,000 distinct CDR3 sequences, 64% occurring once; the ten biggest clones make up about 43%. On this clonotype: Its antigen remains unidentified.

In germline, CDR1 is SGHTA, CDR2 FQGTGA. V was clipped by 0 bases and J by 6 bases, with 9 bases between them. The CDR3 totals 13 residues. Sequenced sample: sorted CD4+, CD8+, or CD8+CD57+ T cells (not recorded which) from PBMCs. V usage is TRBV7-3 and J usage is TRBJ2-7; the D is unclear. This TCR came from a human donor with severe aplastic anemia or a healthy control (not recorded which). The CDR3 spells CASSLTALSEQYF. CDR3 DNA sequence: TGTGCCAGCAGCTTAACGGCGCTGAGCGAGCAGTACTTC. Full variable domain (remainder filled in from reference TRBV7-3 and TRBJ2-7): GAGVSQTPSNKVTEKGKYVELRCDPISGHTALYWYRQSLGQGPEFLIYFQGTGAADDSGLPNDRFFAVRPEGSVSTLKIQRTERGDSAVYLCASSLTALSEQYFGPGTRLTVT.